This entry describes one T cell receptor (beta chain). As yet, its antigen is unknown. Assay execution proceeded at the deep level. The method was immunoSEQ multiplex PCR; TCRdb's version includes in-frame clones alone and lacks a portion of them. The repertoire holds roughly 1.5 million clones, with 95% to 99% as singletons. The CDR3 spans 16 residues. CDR1 MDHEN and CDR2 SYDVKM come from the germline V gene. Losses at the gene ends were 7 bases for V and 5 bases for J; bases not matched to a gene: 16. The data belong to a study of shared clonotypes between healthy human individuals. Background on the study: Serving as donors were two women and a few men, whose ages spanned 18 to 49.

Study findings and constraints: The sole specimen, blood, was sampled, and tissue repertoires likely differ.

The sequence was obtained from a man aged 25 to 40 in good health. The J gene is TRBJ2-7, the V gene TRBV28; 8 positions agree with TRBD1. Specimen: naive CD4+ T cells sorted from blood. Sample subset: CD45RA+ positively selected. The CDR3 is CASTPPLPQTGDEQYF. In nucleotides, the CDR3 is TGTGCCAGCACCCCCCCTTTACCCCAGACAGGGGACGAGCAGTACTTC. The full variable domain, in which reference TRBV28 and TRBJ2-7 provide the parts outside the CDR3, is DVKVTQSSRYLVKRTGEKVFLECVQDMDHENMFWYRQDPGLGLRLIYFSYDVKMKEKGDIPEGYSVSREKKERFSLILESASTNQTSMYLCASTPPLPQTGDEQYFGPGTRLTVT.